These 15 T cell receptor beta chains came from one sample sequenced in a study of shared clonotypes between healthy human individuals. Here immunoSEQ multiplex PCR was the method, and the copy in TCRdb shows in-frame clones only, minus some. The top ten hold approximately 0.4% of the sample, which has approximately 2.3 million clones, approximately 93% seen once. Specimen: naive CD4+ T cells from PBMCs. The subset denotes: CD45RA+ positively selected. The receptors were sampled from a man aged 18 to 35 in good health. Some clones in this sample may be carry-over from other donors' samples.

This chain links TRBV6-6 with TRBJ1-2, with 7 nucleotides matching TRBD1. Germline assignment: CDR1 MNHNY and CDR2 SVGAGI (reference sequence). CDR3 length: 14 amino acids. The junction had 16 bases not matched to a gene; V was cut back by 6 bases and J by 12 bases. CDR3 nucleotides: TGTGCCAGCAGCCCGAGAGTGACAGGGTGGGGAGACACCTTC. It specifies CASSPRVTGWGDTF.

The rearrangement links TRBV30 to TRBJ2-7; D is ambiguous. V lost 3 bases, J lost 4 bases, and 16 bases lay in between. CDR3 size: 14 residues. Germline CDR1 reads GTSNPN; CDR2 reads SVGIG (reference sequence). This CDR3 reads CAWRDPPITYEQYF. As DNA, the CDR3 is TGTGCCTGGAGGGACCCTCCAATTACTTACGAGCAGTACTTC. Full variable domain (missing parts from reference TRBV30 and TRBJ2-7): SQTIHQWPATLVQPVGSPLSLECTVEGTSNPNLYWYRQAAGRGLQLLFYSVGIGQISSEVPQNLSASRPQDRQFILSSKKLLLSDSGFYLCAWRDPPITYEQYFGPGTRLTVT.

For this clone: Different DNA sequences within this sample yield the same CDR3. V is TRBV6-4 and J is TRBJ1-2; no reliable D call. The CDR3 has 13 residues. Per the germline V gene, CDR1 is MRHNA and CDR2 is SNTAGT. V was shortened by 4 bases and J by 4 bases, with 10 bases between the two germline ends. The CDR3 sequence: CASSAGLLYGYTF. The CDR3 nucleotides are TGTGCCAGCAGTGCCGGTCTTCTCTATGGCTACACCTTC.

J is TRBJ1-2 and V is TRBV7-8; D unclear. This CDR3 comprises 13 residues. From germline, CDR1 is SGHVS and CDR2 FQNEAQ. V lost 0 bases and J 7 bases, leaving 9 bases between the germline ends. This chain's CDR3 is CASSLAPQFGYTF. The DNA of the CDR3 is TGTGCCAGCAGCTTAGCGCCGCAGTTTGGCTACACCTTC.

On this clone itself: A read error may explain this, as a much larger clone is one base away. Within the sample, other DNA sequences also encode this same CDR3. This CDR3 reads CASSLETSGSTDTQYF. The CDR3 coding sequence is TGCGCCAGCAGCTTGGAGACTAGCGGGAGCACAGATACGCAGTATTTT. V gene TRBV5-1 combines with J gene TRBJ2-3, with 10 bases fitting TRBD2. Germline CDR1 SGHRS, CDR2 YFSETQ. J gave up 0 bases and V 0 bases, and 1 base lay outside the gene matches. This CDR3 comprises 16 residues.

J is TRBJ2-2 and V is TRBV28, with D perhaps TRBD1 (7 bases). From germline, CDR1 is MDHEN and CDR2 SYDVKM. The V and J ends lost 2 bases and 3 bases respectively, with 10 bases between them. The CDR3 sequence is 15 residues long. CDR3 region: CASSLPRGDTGELFF. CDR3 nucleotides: TGTGCCAGCAGTTTACCCAGGGGGGACACCGGGGAGCTGTTTTTT.

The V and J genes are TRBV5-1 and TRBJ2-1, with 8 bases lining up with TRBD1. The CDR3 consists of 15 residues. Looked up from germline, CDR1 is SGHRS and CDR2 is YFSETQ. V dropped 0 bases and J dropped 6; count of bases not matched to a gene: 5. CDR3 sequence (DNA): TGCGCCAGCAGCTTGGCAGGACAGGGAACCAATGAGCAGTTCTTC. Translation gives CASSLAGQGTNEQFF.

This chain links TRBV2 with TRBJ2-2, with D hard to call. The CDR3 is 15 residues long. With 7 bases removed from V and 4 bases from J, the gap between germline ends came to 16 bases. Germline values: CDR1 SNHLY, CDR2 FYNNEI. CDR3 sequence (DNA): TGTGCCAGCACCAGGTACCCATCAGGCACCGGGGAGCTGTTTTTT. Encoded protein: CASTRYPSGTGELFF. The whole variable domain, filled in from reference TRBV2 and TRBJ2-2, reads EPEVTQTPSHQVTQMGQEVILRCVPISNHLYFYWYRQILGQKVEFLVSFYNNEISEKSEIFDDQFSVERPDGSNFTLKIRSTKLEDSAMYFCASTRYPSGTGELFFGEGSRLTVL.

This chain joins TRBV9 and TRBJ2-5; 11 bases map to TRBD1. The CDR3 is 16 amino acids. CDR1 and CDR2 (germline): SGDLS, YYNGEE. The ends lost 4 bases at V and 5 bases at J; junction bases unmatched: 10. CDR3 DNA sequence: TGTGCCAGCAGCCCCGCTGGGACAGGGGGTTTGGAGACCCAGTACTTC. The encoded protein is CASSPAGTGGLETQYF.

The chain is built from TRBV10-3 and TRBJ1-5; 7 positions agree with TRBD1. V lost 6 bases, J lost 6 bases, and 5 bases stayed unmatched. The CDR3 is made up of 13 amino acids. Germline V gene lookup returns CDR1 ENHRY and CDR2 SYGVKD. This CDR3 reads CAISDRERQPQHF. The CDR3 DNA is TGTGCCATCAGCGACAGGGAGCGTCAGCCCCAGCATTTT.

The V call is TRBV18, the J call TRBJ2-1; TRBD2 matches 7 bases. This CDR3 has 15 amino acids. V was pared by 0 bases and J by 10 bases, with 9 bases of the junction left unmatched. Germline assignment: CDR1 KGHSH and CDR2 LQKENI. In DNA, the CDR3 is TGTGCCAGCTCACCACCGGCGCAGCCAGCGGGGGAGCAGTTCTTC. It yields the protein CASSPPAQPAGEQFF.

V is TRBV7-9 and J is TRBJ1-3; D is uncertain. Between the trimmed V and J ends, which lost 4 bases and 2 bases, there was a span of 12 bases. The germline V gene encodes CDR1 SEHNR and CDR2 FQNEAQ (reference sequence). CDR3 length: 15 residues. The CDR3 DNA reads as TGTGCCAGCAGCTGGGCAGGAGATACTGGAAACACCATATATTTT. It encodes CASSWAGDTGNTIYF.

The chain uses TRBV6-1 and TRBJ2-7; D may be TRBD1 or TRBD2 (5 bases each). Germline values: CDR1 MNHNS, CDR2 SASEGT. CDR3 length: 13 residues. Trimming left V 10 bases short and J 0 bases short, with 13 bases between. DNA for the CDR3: TGTGCCATCATAAGGGACGGCTCCTACGAGCAGTACTTC. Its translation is CAIIRDGSYEQYF.

Here the CDR3 reads CASSNPSGTGDGYTF. The DNA of the CDR3 is TGTGCCAGTAGTAACCCATCAGGGACAGGGGATGGCTACACCTTC. V gene TRBV19 combines with J gene TRBJ1-2, with 10 bases fitting TRBD1. This CDR3 contains 15 residues. The trim removed 4 bases at V and 6 bases at J, leaving 8 bases unmatched. CDR1 is LNHDA, CDR2 SQIVND, per germline (reference sequence).

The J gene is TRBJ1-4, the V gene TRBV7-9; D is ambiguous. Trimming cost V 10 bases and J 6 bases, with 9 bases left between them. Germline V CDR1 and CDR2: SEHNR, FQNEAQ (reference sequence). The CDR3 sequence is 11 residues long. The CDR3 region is CATLLDEKLFF. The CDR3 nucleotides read TGTGCCACCCTATTGGATGAAAAACTGTTTTTT.